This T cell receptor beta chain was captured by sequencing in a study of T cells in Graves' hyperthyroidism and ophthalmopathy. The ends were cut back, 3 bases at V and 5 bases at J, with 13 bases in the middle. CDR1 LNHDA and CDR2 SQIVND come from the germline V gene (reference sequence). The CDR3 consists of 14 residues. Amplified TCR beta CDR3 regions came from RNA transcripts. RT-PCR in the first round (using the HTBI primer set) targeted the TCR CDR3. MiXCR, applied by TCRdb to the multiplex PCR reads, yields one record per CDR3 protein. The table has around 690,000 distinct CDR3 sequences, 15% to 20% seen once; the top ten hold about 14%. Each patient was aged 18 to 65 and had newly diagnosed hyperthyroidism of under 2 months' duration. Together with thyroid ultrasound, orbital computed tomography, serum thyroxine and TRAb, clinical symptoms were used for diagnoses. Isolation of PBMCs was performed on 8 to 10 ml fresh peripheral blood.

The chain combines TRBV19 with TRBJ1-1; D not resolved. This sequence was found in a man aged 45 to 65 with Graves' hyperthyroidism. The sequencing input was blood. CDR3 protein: CASSIGPVATEAFF. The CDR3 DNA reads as TGTGCCAGTAGTATTGGTCCGGTAGCAACTGAAGCTTTCTTT.